This T cell receptor (beta chain) derives from a study of beta chain features in type 1 diabetes. Study details: The samples had about 100,000,000 sorted cells examined in all. Points from the study as a whole: Significant though moderate, a shortening of TCRB CDR3s appeared in all four CD4+ subsets of Type 1 diabetes patients. More deletions and fewer insertions at VDJ junctions were seen in type 1 diabetes patients. For patients and controls alike, PCR might favor shorter templates to the same degree.

The CDR3 spans 14 residues. Germline trimming cut 5 bases from V and 0 bases from J; bases unmatched to any gene: 4. In germline, CDR1 is SGHNT, CDR2 YYREEE (reference sequence). Investigators reverse transcribed all isolated RNA, so they sequenced expressed TCRB transcripts. This table comes from immunoSEQ multiplex PCR, and its TCRdb copy is limited to in-frame clones, with some not included. The table has about 650,000 clones, 9.5% to 15% seen once. Concerning this clone: What it binds is unknown.

This sequence originates from a man younger than 45 with type 1 diabetes. The source material was naive CD4+ T cells from blood. This chain joins TRBV5-4 and TRBJ2-7, with 8 bases fitting TRBD1. This chain's CDR3 is CASRPDRASYEQYF. In DNA form, the CDR3 reads TGTGCCAGCAGACCGGACAGGGCCTCCTACGAGCAGTACTTC. Supplemented by reference TRBV5-4 and TRBJ2-7, the full variable domain reads ETGVTQSPTHLIKTRGQQVTLRCSSQSGHNTVSWYQQALGQGPQFIFQYYREEENGRGNFPPRFSGLQFPNYSSELNVNALELDDSALYLCASRPDRASYEQYFGPGTRLTVT.